The 15 T cell receptor beta chains reported below all come from one sample, sequenced in a study of blood T cell repertoires in COVID-19. Profiling relied on immunoSEQ multiplex PCR, and the TCRdb table lists in-frame clones only, not all of them. The sample includes about 210,000 clones, 87% of them seen just once. The material sequenced was PBMCs or T cells enriched from blood (not recorded which). The source is a man aged 25 to 40 in a cohort exposed to, infected with or recovered from COVID-19 (not recorded which).

This rearrangement joins TRBV7-6 to TRBJ2-1; the match to TRBD1 covers 10 bases. Trimming removed 5 bases from V and 3 bases from J; junction bases left unmatched: 7. The V gene's germline CDR1 is SGHVS and CDR2 FNYEAQ. The CDR3 runs to 16 residues. CDR3 protein: CASSDLRDRGYNEQFF. Here the CDR3 DNA reads TGTGCCAGCAGCGACCTCCGGGACAGGGGCTACAATGAGCAGTTCTTC.

J is TRBJ2-1 and V is TRBV18, with 7 nucleotides matching TRBD2. Germline V gives CDR1 KGHSH, CDR2 LQKENI. The CDR3 extends over 15 amino acids. V was pared by 6 bases and J by 0 bases, with 5 bases of the junction left unmatched. As DNA, the CDR3 is TGTGCCAGCTCCTCAGGCGGGAGCTCCTACAATGAGCAGTTCTTC. It codes for CASSSGGSSYNEQFF.

The chain couples TRBV27 to TRBJ1-5; TRBD1 is a possible D gene (5 bases). The CDR3 is made up of 17 amino acids. CDR1 is MNHEY and CDR2 is SMNVEV in the germline V gene (reference sequence). Trimming took off 2 bases at V and 3 bases at J, with 17 bases between the two ends. CDR3 coding DNA: TGTGCCAGCAGTTTAGGCCTTCCAGGGTACGCCAATCAGCCCCAGCATTTT. Amino acids: CASSLGLPGYANQPQHF.

CDR3 sequence (DNA): TGCGCCAGCAGCCAAGAAGGTAGGGGGCGAATAAACGAGCAGTACTTC. It is translated as CASSQEGRGRINEQYF. The V gene is TRBV4-1, the J gene TRBJ2-7; 7 bases match TRBD1. The length of the CDR3 is 16 residues. The germline V gene has CDR1 MGHRA and CDR2 YSYEKL. The V segment lost 0 bases and the J segment 5 bases; nucleotides outside the gene matches: 10.

CDR3 loop: CASSKIFGGAQPQHF. The CDR3 bases are TGTGCCAGCAGCAAAATTTTTGGGGGGGCTCAGCCCCAGCATTTT. This chain joins TRBV21-1 and TRBJ1-5. TRBV21-1 is listed as a pseudogene. The CDR3 has 15 residues.

This chain uses TRBV5-1 with TRBJ1-1; a possible D gene is TRBD1 (5 bases). The CDR3 is made up of 15 amino acids. Germline CDR1 and CDR2: SGHRS and YFSETQ. Trimming removed 4 bases at V and 1 base at J, with 14 bases between. CDR3 loop: CASSPWTGGNTEAFF. CDR3 sequence (DNA): TGCGCCAGCAGCCCCTGGACGGGGGGGAACACTGAAGCTTTCTTT.

CDR3 coding DNA: TGTGCCAGTAGTCACCCACTAGCGTCCACAGATACGCAGTATTTT. It codes for CASSHPLASTDTQYF. V usage is TRBV19 and J usage is TRBJ2-3, with 7 bases aligning to TRBD2. After removal of 5 bases from V and 2 bases from J, the junction contained 7 bases not matched to a gene. CDR1 and CDR2 (germline): LNHDA, SQIVND (reference sequence). The CDR3 has 15 amino acids. Complete variable domain (other parts from reference TRBV19 and TRBJ2-3): DGGITQSPKYLFRKEGQNVTLSCEQNLNHDAMYWYRQDPGQGLRLIYYSQIVNDFQKGDIAEGYSVSREKKESFPLTVTSAQKNPTAFYLCASSHPLASTDTQYFGPGTRLTVL.

The chain links TRBV19 to TRBJ2-6, with TRBD1 identical over 7 bases. Germline V gene data show CDR1 as LNHDA and CDR2 as SQIVND (reference sequence). Trimming at V came to 3 bases and at J to 0 bases, leaving 2 bases not matched to a gene. CDR3 length: 16 amino acids. This CDR3 reads CASSMGQISGANVLTF. The CDR3 DNA reads as TGTGCCAGTAGTATGGGACAGATCTCTGGGGCCAACGTCCTGACTTTC.

The chain recombines TRBV5-6 with TRBJ1-1; D unclear. The germline gives CDR1 SGHDT, CDR2 YYEEEE. Trimming stripped 2 bases from V and 11 bases from J, with 16 bases between. The CDR3 runs 13 residues. Written as DNA, the CDR3 is TGTGCCAGCAGCTTCCATTGGACGGGAACGGCTTTCTTT. Protein sequence: CASSFHWTGTAFF.

The V and J genes are TRBV10-3 and TRBJ2-7; TRBD1 aligns across 7 bases. The germline V gene has CDR1 ENHRY and CDR2 SYGVKD. V gave up 2 bases and J gave up 4 bases; unmatched junction bases: 5. This CDR3 spans 14 amino acids. The CDR3 is CAISETGDEYEQYF. The CDR3 coding sequence is TGTGCCATCAGTGAGACAGGGGACGAGTACGAGCAGTACTTC.

This chain links TRBV4-3 with TRBJ2-7; 9 bases fit TRBD2. CDR1 is LGHNA and CDR2 is YSLEER in the germline V gene. Unmatched junction bases numbered 10, after V lost 1 base and J lost 3 bases. This CDR3 has 17 amino acids. The CDR3 sequence: CASSQVHILAGSYEQYF. CDR3 coding DNA: TGCGCCAGCAGCCAAGTACATATTCTAGCGGGAAGCTACGAGCAGTACTTC.

V usage is TRBV28 and J usage is TRBJ1-2; D is unresolved. There are 13 residues in the CDR3. CDR1 and CDR2 (germline): MDHEN, SYDVKM. V lost 8 bases and J lost 3, with 13 bases in between. The CDR3 DNA sequence: TGTGCCAGCGCCGCTATGGTCGACTATGGCTACACCTTC. Protein: CASAAMVDYGYTF.

The chain combines TRBV6-5 with TRBJ2-1, with 8 bases that match TRBD1. V shed 8 bases and J 5 bases; nucleotides not matched to a gene: 11. CDR3 length: 15 amino acids. The germline V gene has CDR1 MNHEY and CDR2 SVGAGI. Here the CDR3 DNA reads TGTGCCAGCCTAATTGGACAGGGAGGCCACAATGAGCAGTTCTTC. This codes for CASLIGQGGHNEQFF.

The rearrangement joins TRBV4-2 to TRBJ2-7; D call uncertain. CDR1 and CDR2 (germline): LGHNA, YNFKEQ. CDR3 length equals 14 residues. Trimming shortened V by 0 bases and J by 0 bases, and 6 bases separated the two germline ends. The CDR3, as DNA: TGTGCCAGCAGCCAAGATCCCTACTCCTACGAGCAGTACTTC. Translating gives CASSQDPYSYEQYF.

This chain joins TRBV27 and TRBJ1-5; D may be TRBD1 (6 bases). Trimming took off 4 bases at V and 1 base at J, with 8 bases between the two ends. Germline V gives CDR1 MNHEY, CDR2 SMNVEV (reference sequence). The CDR3 is 14 amino acids. The CDR3 loop is CASSSQGSNQPQHF. The CDR3 coding sequence is TGTGCCAGCAGTTCACAGGGAAGCAATCAGCCCCAGCATTTT.